A selection of T cell receptor beta chains follows, all from one sample in a study of cytomegalovirus exposure and HLA in healthy donors. Produced via immunoSEQ multiplex PCR; TCRdb's table is partial and in-frame only. Counted here are about 330,000 clones, 87% occurring once; the ten biggest clones make up roughly 1.1%. Material for sequencing was PBMCs. The receptors were gathered from a woman aged 25 to 39 in good health and CMV-seropositive. The CDR3 runs from the conserved cysteine through the conserved F or W. A D gene is named only where the DNA matches it firmly. Size is stated for part of the rows, as once, few or many counts, or as a class when the clone is expanded.

d_call,clone_size,j_call,v_call,cdr3_nt,cdr3_aa
TRBD1,NA,TRBJ1-2,TRBV11-2,TGTGCCAGCAGCTCCACGGCGGGACAGGGAACAATATTGAACTATGGCTACACCTTC,CASSSTAGQGTILNYGYTF
TRBD1,NA,TRBJ1-2,TRBV18,TGTGCCAGCTCACCACCAGAGGGGGCTAGGTCGGGCTACACCTTC,CASSPPEGARSGYTF
TRBD2,NA,TRBJ2-1,TRBV19,TGTGCCAGTAGATTTAGCGGGAGTAGGTCCTACAATGAGCAGTTCTTC,CASRFSGSRSYNEQFF
NA,once,TRBJ1-2,TRBV7-8,TGTGCCAGCAGCTCGAGTGGACCGGGCTATGGCTACACCTTC,CASSSSGPGYGYTF
NA,few,TRBJ1-2,TRBV28,TGTGCCAGCAGCACACCCGGCTACACCTTC,CASSTPGYTF
TRBD2,NA,TRBJ2-3,TRBV13,TGTGCCAGCAGCCTACTCCGGGGGGGCAAGTCAGATACGCAGTATTTT,CASSLLRGGKSDTQYF
NA,NA,TRBJ2-1,TRBV16,TGTGCCAGCAGCCAATCACGGAGGCTAGGCGGGTCGACAAACAATGAGCAGTTCTTC,CASSQSRRLGGSTNNEQFF
NA,NA,TRBJ2-5,TRBV13,TGTGCCAGCAGCTCCTGGACATACCAAGAGACCCAGTACTTC,CASSSWTYQETQYF
NA,once,TRBJ2-1,TRBV5-8,TGTGCCAGCACCTTGGAAAGGAGAAACAATGAGCAGTTCTTC,CASTLERRNNEQFF
NA,NA,TRBJ2-5,TRBV27,TGTGCCAGCAGCCCATTAATGGGCTCCTTACAAGAGACCCAGTACTTC,CASSPLMGSLQETQYF
TRBD1,NA,TRBJ2-1,TRBV11-1,TGTGCCAGCAGCGGACAGGGGTACAATGAGCAGTTCTTC,CASSGQGYNEQFF
NA,NA,TRBJ1-3,TRBV6-5,TGTGCCACACGGCTGAGTGCTGGAGCTGGAAACACCATATATTTT,CATRLSAGAGNTIYF
TRBD1,NA,TRBJ2-7,TRBV7-9,TGTGCCAGCAGCCGCGAGCCTACAGGGGGCAAAGAGCAGTACTTC,CASSREPTGGKEQYF
TRBD2,NA,TRBJ2-1,TRBV5-4,TGTGCCAGCAGCCAACAACTAGCGGGTTGGAATGAGCAGTTCTTC,CASSQQLAGWNEQFF
NA,NA,TRBJ2-7,TRBV27,TGTGCCAGCAGTTTTGGGCAACCCTACGAGCAGTACTTC,CASSFGQPYEQYF
NA,NA,TRBJ1-2,TRBV10-2,TGCGCCAGCAGTGAGTGGCGGGAGGCGGGCTACACCTTC,CASSEWREAGYTF
NA,NA,TRBJ2-1,TRBV28,TGTGCCAGCAGTTATATAGTGGGTGAGCAGTTCTTC,CASSYIVGEQFF
NA,NA,TRBJ2-7,TRBV20-1,TGCAGTGCTAGGGAGTCCTACGAGCAGTACTTC,CSARESYEQYF
TRBD2,NA,TRBJ2-3,TRBV9,TGTGCCAGCAGCGTTTCAGAAGCGGGAGTGGAAGATACGCAGTATTTT,CASSVSEAGVEDTQYF
NA,NA,TRBJ2-1,TRBV27,TGTGCCAGCAGTTTGGTAGCGGAGCCGAACAATGAGCAGTTCTTC,CASSLVAEPNNEQFF
TRBD1,NA,TRBJ2-1,TRBV7-3,TGTGCCAGCAGCTCTACGGGTGGGACAGGGTACAATGAGCAGTTCTTC,CASSSTGGTGYNEQFF
TRBD1,once,TRBJ1-2,TRBV13,TGTGCCAGCAGCTTAGACCTAAACAGGGGAACCGGAGATGGCTACACCTTC,CASSLDLNRGTGDGYTF
NA,NA,TRBJ1-3,TRBV7-6,TGTGCCAGCAGCTTAACTCAGAGATCCCTCTCTGGAAACACCATATATTTT,CASSLTQRSLSGNTIYF
NA,few,TRBJ1-2,TRBV10-3,TGTGCCATCAGTGAGGACATCCTTGAGGGCTACACCTTC,CAISEDILEGYTF
NA,NA,TRBJ2-7,TRBV6-1,TGTGCCAGCAGTGACGGACCCTACGAGCAGTACTTC,CASSDGPYEQYF
TRBD2,NA,TRBJ2-1,TRBV4-2,TGTGCCAGCAGCCAAGCCGGGACTAGCGGGGTACCAAATGAGCAGTTCTTC,CASSQAGTSGVPNEQFF
NA,NA,TRBJ2-5,TRBV5-1,TGCGCCAGCAGCTTGGCCGCAGGCTACGAGACCCAGTACTTC,CASSLAAGYETQYF
TRBD2,few,TRBJ2-3,TRBV6-1,TGTGCCAGCAGATCGACTAGCGGGCTCACAGATACGCAGTATTTT,CASRSTSGLTDTQYF
NA,NA,TRBJ1-2,TRBV5-1,TGCGCCAGCAGCGTGGATGGTAGTGTGAACTATGGCTACACCTTC,CASSVDGSVNYGYTF
TRBD1,few,TRBJ1-1,TRBV4-1,TGCGCCAGCAGCCAGTGGACAGGGCGGGAAGCTTTCTTT,CASSQWTGREAFF
NA,NA,TRBJ1-2,TRBV9,TGTGCCAGCAGCGTAGCAGCCCAGGGGCATGGCTACACCTTC,CASSVAAQGHGYTF
NA,NA,TRBJ2-7,TRBV27,TGTGCCAGCAGTCGCCCCGGGACCCTCTCCTACGAGCAGTACTTC,CASSRPGTLSYEQYF
NA,NA,TRBJ2-1,TRBV5-4,TGTGCCAGCAGCCCCCAGTTGGGGGCCTACAATGAGCAGTTCTTC,CASSPQLGAYNEQFF
TRBD1,NA,TRBJ2-5,TRBV7-2,TGTGCCAGCAGCCGAGACAGGGGAGAAGAGACCCAGTACTTC,CASSRDRGEETQYF
NA,NA,TRBJ1-2,TRBV6-1,TGTGCCAGCAGTGAGTGGGGTGGCTACACCTTC,CASSEWGGYTF
TRBD1,NA,TRBJ2-3,TRBV25-1,TGTGCCAGCAGCGATGACAGGGTGGACACAGATACGCAGTATTTT,CASSDDRVDTDTQYF
TRBD2,NA,TRBJ2-5,TRBV9,TGTGCCAGCAGCGCAGCGGGGGCGGGAGAGACCCAGTACTTC,CASSAAGAGETQYF
TRBD1,NA,TRBJ1-2,TRBV2,TGTGCCAGCATTAGGACAGGGTCCTATGGCTACACCTTC,CASIRTGSYGYTF
NA,few,TRBJ1-6,TRBV6-1,TGTGCCAGCAGAGAAGGACGCTCCTATAATTCACCCCTCCACTTT,CASREGRSYNSPLHF
TRBD2,NA,TRBJ2-1,TRBV9,TGTGCCAGCAGTTGGGGACTAGCGGGGGATGAGCAGTTCTTC,CASSWGLAGDEQFF
NA,NA,TRBJ2-7,TRBV6-1,TGTGCCAGCAGTGTACTTCCGACAGATACCTACGAGCAGTACTTC,CASSVLPTDTYEQYF
NA,once,TRBJ2-4,TRBV14,TGTGCCAGCAGCCCAGGAGGGCAGGGGAAAAACATTCAGTACTTC,CASSPGGQGKNIQYF
NA,NA,TRBJ2-3,TRBV5-1,TGCGCCAGCAGCCCAGGGGCCCGAAGCACAGATACGCAGTATTTT,CASSPGARSTDTQYF
TRBD1,NA,TRBJ1-2,TRBV27,TGTGCCAGCAGTGCCAACAGGGGGCCGGGGGGCTACACCTTC,CASSANRGPGGYTF
NA,NA,TRBJ1-6,TRBV27,TGTGCCAGCAGTACGTATTATAATTCACCCCTCCACTTT,CASSTYYNSPLHF
NA,NA,TRBJ1-6,TRBV7-3,TGTGCCAGCAGCGCAACCCCGGGACAAAGCTCACCCCTCCACTTT,CASSATPGQSSPLHF
NA,NA,TRBJ2-3,TRBV11-3,TGTGCCAGCAGCTCAGGGAGTCTAGATACGCAGTATTTT,CASSSGSLDTQYF
TRBD1,once,TRBJ2-7,TRBV5-1,TGCGCCAGCAGCTCCGGGGACAGAATTCACGAGCAGTACTTC,CASSSGDRIHEQYF
TRBD1,few,TRBJ2-7,TRBV13,TGTGCCAGCAGCTTGGGCCAGGGGGCGCAGGAGCAGTACTTC,CASSLGQGAQEQYF
NA,NA,TRBJ2-3,TRBV4-3,TGCGCCAGCAGCCAGCGGGGTTCAGATACGCAGTATTTT,CASSQRGSDTQYF
NA,once,TRBJ1-5,TRBV29-1,TGCAGCGTTGAGGAGGGTAGCAATCAGCCCCAGCATTTT,CSVEEGSNQPQHF
TRBD2,NA,TRBJ2-7,TRBV6-6,TGTGCCAGCAGTTACTCGACGCTAGCGGGGTACGAGCAGTACTTC,CASSYSTLAGYEQYF
TRBD2,few,TRBJ2-7,TRBV6-5,TGTGCCAGCAGAAAGACTAGCTCCCACGAGCAGTACTTC,CASRKTSSHEQYF
NA,NA,TRBJ2-2,TRBV7-9,TGTGCCAGCCGGGGCGGGCCCAGCGGGAACACCGGGGAGCTGTTTTTT,CASRGGPSGNTGELFF
TRBD1,NA,TRBJ2-5,TRBV18,TGTGCCAGCTCACCGCGACAGGGGTCACAAGAGACCCAGTACTTC,CASSPRQGSQETQYF
NA,NA,TRBJ1-4,TRBV2,TGTGCCAGCAGTGGAGGGACTAATGAAAAACTGTTTTTT,CASSGGTNEKLFF
TRBD2,NA,TRBJ2-3,TRBV6-5,TGTGCCAGCAGTCCCGGGGGGGCAGATACGCAGTATTTT,CASSPGGADTQYF